This T cell receptor beta chain came from a study of CD8+ T cells in alopecia areata. Study details: It was oral tofacitinib, at 5 to 10 mg twice daily, that treated patients received.

RNA extraction and reverse transcription yielded cDNA as sequencing template. The table came from immunoSEQ multiplex PCR; TCRdb's copy has only in-frame clones and leaves some out. The table has 80,000 to 100,000 clones, roughly 46% seen once. A remark on this clone: What it binds is not known.

The treatment is: oral pan-JAK inhibitor, 5-10 mg twice daily. General study findings and limits: Sequencing of scalp samples also includes resident alphabeta T cells from normal skin.

The V gene end was trimmed by 8 bases and the J gene end by 5 bases; junction bases not matched to a gene: 12. Germline lookup yields CDR1 MNHEY and CDR2 SMNVEV (reference sequence). The CDR3 totals 15 residues. The V and J genes are TRBV27 and TRBJ1-1; 9 bases align to TRBD1. The material sequenced was CD8+ T cells sorted from blood, taken at week 24, from a patient treated with tofacitinib. This receptor was identified in a human donor with alopecia areata. CDR3 amino acids: CASFGTGTGFTEAFF. In nucleotides, the CDR3 is TGTGCCAGCTTTGGGACCGGGACAGGGTTTACTGAAGCTTTCTTT.